The clone carrying this T cell receptor beta chain turned up a few times. The PCR ran on 60 Vbeta and 13 Jbeta primers. Method: immunoSEQ multiplex PCR; TCRdb's copy keeps in-frame clones and lacks some. The repertoire has 59,000 or so clones, more than 70% of them found once; the top ten carry 6.5% to 8.5%. The sample originates from a study of cytomegalovirus exposure and HLA in healthy donors. The receptor was isolated from a man aged 25 to 45 in good health and CMV-seropositive. Sequenced input: PBMCs.

The CDR3 region is CASRVTLGGEKLFF. In DNA form, the CDR3 reads TGTGCCAGCAGAGTTACGTTGGGGGGGGAAAAACTGTTTTTT. The V call is TRBV6-5, the J call TRBJ1-4, with a weak D call TRBD1 (5 bases). V dropped 6 bases and J dropped 8 bases, with 16 bases sitting between them. Germline CDR1 and CDR2: MNHEY and SVGAGI. The CDR3 spans 14 residues.